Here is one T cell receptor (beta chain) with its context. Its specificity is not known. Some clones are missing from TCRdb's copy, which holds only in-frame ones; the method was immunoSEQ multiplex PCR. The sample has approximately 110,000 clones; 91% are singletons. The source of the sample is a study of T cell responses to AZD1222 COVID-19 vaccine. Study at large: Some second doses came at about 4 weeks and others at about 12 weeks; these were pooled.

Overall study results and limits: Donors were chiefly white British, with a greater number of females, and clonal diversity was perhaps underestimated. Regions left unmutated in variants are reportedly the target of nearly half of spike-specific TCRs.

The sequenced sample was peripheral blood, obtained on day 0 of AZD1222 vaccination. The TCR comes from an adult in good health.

The CDR3 DNA reads TGTGCCAGCAGCCGGGGGGGCCCCAGTGATACTGAAGCTTTCTTT. Amino acids: CASSRGGPSDTEAFF. The chain uses TRBV7-2 and TRBJ1-1, with D tentatively TRBD1 (6 bases). Germline V CDR1 and CDR2: SGHTA, FQGNSA. V was trimmed by 5 bases and J by 5 bases, leaving 18 bases between them. This CDR3 has 15 residues.